A single sample gave rise to the 18 T cell receptor beta chains below, sequenced in a study of regulatory T cells in long-lasting Graves disease. TCR beta libraries were built with iRepertoire HTBI primers and Arm-PCR of CDR3 regions. TCRdb reprocessed the multiplex PCR reads via MiXCR and lists one record per CDR3 protein. The profile covers around 320,000 distinct CDR3 sequences, with over 15% appearing a single time and roughly 27% taken by the ten largest. Time point specified: newly diagnosed GD, antithyroid drugs for less than 3 months. PBMCs were the source of the RNA used for TCR sequencing. In addition, the sample was reused for a study of T cells in Graves' hyperthyroidism and ophthalmopathy.

This material consisted of peripheral blood mononuclear cells (PBMCs), taken at new diagnosis, from a patient treated with antithyroid drugs. The receptors shown here come from a man in his forties with Graves disease.

This clonotype was detected ten times or more. The chain has TRBV7-2 and TRBJ2-5; 7 nucleotides align to TRBD2. Losses at the gene ends were 2 bases for V and 7 bases for J; bases not matched to a gene: 10. In germline, CDR1 is SGHTA, CDR2 FQGNSA. The length of the CDR3 is 15 residues. CDR3 bases: TGTGCCAGCAGCTTATCGGTAGAGCGGGGCGTGACCCAGTACTTC. It specifies CASSLSVERGVTQYF.

The table lists this clonotype with a few counts. This chain uses TRBV29-1 with TRBJ1-1; D remains unclear. This CDR3 region has 11 residues. CDR1 and CDR2 (germline): SQVTM, ANQGSEA. Between the trimmed V and J ends, which lost 7 bases and 2 bases, there was a span of 8 bases. Written as DNA, the CDR3 is TGCAGCGCTTCGGGCAACACTGAAGCTTTCTTT. Its translation is CSASGNTEAFF.

This clonotype was picked up many times. The chain employs TRBV14 and TRBJ2-7, with D unresolved. V was shortened by 4 bases and J by 6 bases, with 13 bases between the two germline ends. The germline gives CDR1 SGHDN, CDR2 FVKESK. This CDR3 has 13 residues. The CDR3 loop is CASSPIGFSEQYF. Written as DNA, the CDR3 is TGTGCCAGCAGCCCGATCGGGTTTAGCGAGCAGTACTTC.

In its sample, this clonotype was seen many times. The chain links TRBV12-3 or TRBV12-4 to TRBJ1-1, with D unresolved. The V gene lost 3 bases and the J gene lost 3 bases, with 8 bases spanning the gap. The CDR3 consists of 13 residues. CDR3 loop: CASSFGDYTEAFF. As DNA, the CDR3 is TGTGCCAGCAGTTTTGGGGATTACACTGAAGCTTTCTTT.

Ten or more counts support this clonotype. The rearrangement links TRBV18 to TRBJ1-1, with a tentative D call TRBD1 (6 bases). The CDR3 extends over 16 amino acids. Trimming shortened V by 1 base and J by 2 bases, and 14 bases separated the two germline ends. CDR1 is KGHSH and CDR2 is LQKENI in the germline V gene. The CDR3 sequence: CASSPLGAGRNTEAFF. The CDR3 DNA reads TGTGCCAGCTCACCACTGGGGGCAGGTCGCAACACTGAAGCTTTCTTT.

This clonotype has a count of ten or more. The J gene is TRBJ2-5, the V gene TRBV28, with D possibly TRBD1 on 5 matching bases. Germline CDR1 and CDR2: MDHEN and SYDVKM. There are 15 residues in the CDR3. V gave up 3 bases and J gave up 0 bases, with 11 bases separating them. The CDR3 DNA is TGTGCCAGCAGTTTGGCAGGGTCGTACCAAGAGACCCAGTACTTC. Translated, it gives CASSLAGSYQETQYF.

The V gene is TRBV6-1, the J gene TRBJ1-1; 8 nucleotides align to TRBD1. V lost 6 bases to trimming and J lost 4 bases; unmatched junction nucleotides: 7. CDR1 is MNHNS, CDR2 SASEGT, per germline. The CDR3 length is 14 residues. The CDR3 bases are TGTGCCAGCAGACCACGACAGGGGCCCACTGAAGCTTTCTTT. It codes for CASRPRQGPTEAFF.

V gene TRBV4-1 combines with J gene TRBJ1-2; a weak D match, TRBD1 (5 bases). Trimming stripped 0 bases from V and 8 bases from J, with 25 bases between. CDR1 is MGHRA, CDR2 YSYEKL, per germline. The CDR3 spans 18 residues. The CDR3, as DNA: TGCGCCAGCAGCCAAGAAGGTTGGGGGGACCGACAACGAGTAGGCTACACCTTC. Protein sequence: CASSQEGWGDRQRVGYTF.

This clonotype was recorded at least ten times. This chain joins TRBV2 and TRBJ2-7, with 10 bases matching TRBD1. Germline assignment: CDR1 SNHLY and CDR2 FYNNEI. Losses at the gene ends were 8 bases for V and 0 bases for J; bases not matched to a gene: 7. This CDR3 is built from 15 residues. CDR3 sequence (DNA): TGTGCCAGCCAGATGGGACAGGGGACCTCCTACGAGCAGTACTTC. Translating it yields CASQMGQGTSYEQYF.

This clonotype was found many times. The chain combines TRBV7-3 with TRBJ2-1; the D call may be TRBD1 or TRBD2 (6 bases each). V lost 0 bases and J 4 bases, leaving 22 bases between the germline ends. In germline, CDR1 is SGHTA, CDR2 FQGTGA. The CDR3 covers 19 residues. The CDR3 nucleotides are TGTGCCAGCAGCTTAACGACCAGGAGGGGGTCACAAACGTACAATGAGCAGTTCTTC. This gives the protein CASSLTTRRGSQTYNEQFF. Full variable domain (rest looked up from reference TRBV7-3 and TRBJ2-1): GAGVSQTPSNKVTEKGKYVELRCDPISGHTALYWYRQSLGQGPEFLIYFQGTGAADDSGLPNDRFFAVRPEGSVSTLKIQRTERGDSAVYLCASSLTTRRGSQTYNEQFFGPGTRLTVL.

The chain combines TRBV11-1 with TRBJ2-1; D is uncertain. The CDR3 has 13 residues. The V gene's germline CDR1 is SGHAT and CDR2 FQDESV (reference sequence). V was cut by 7 bases and J by 9 bases, with 16 bases left in between. The CDR3 coding sequence is TGTGCCAGCACCATCATGAGCGCTACTGAGCAGTTCTTC. This sequence encodes CASTIMSATEQFF.

As concerns this clonotype: This may arise from a read error, as a much more abundant clone is one base away. The chain uses TRBV29-1 and TRBJ2-3, with TRBD1 identical over 8 bases. Germline V gene sequence: CDR1 SQVTM, CDR2 ANQGSEA. V shed 6 bases and J 4 bases; nucleotides not matched to a gene: 12. This CDR3 comprises 15 residues. CDR3: CSVTRTGSIADTQYF. DNA for the CDR3: TGCAGCGTGACTAGGACAGGGAGCATCGCAGATACGCAGTATTTT.

Details on this clonotype: At one end the junction does not follow the germline gene, possibly because of a read error. The rearrangement links TRBV28 to TRBJ1-1; D call uncertain. The CDR3 consists of 11 residues. Germline V CDR1 and CDR2: MDHEN, SYDVKM. The CDR3 DNA reads as TGTGTCAGCACAGTGAACACTGAAGCTTTCTTT. Protein product: CVSTVNTEAFF.

There are many counts of this clonotype. CDR3 sequence: CASGWGQENTGELFF. CDR3 bases: TGTGCCAGCGGATGGGGACAGGAGAACACCGGGGAGCTGTTTTTT. The gene calls are TRBV6-1 and TRBJ2-2, with TRBD1 identical over 8 bases. After removal of 8 bases from V and 1 base from J, the junction contained 6 bases not matched to a gene. The CDR3 contains 15 residues. Germline assignment: CDR1 MNHNS and CDR2 SASEGT.

This clonotype was seen ten or more times. The CDR3 DNA reads TGTGCCAGCAGCTTAGAGGGACATAGCACAGATACGCAGTATTTT. Residues: CASSLEGHSTDTQYF. V gene TRBV7-8 combines with J gene TRBJ2-3, with D maybe TRBD1 (6 bases). Germline CDR1 SGHVS, CDR2 FQNEAQ. V was pared by 1 base and J by 0 bases, with 8 bases between. This CDR3 has 15 residues.

The rearrangement joins TRBV3-1 to TRBJ2-3; 8 positions agree with TRBD1. Germline V gives CDR1 LGHDT, CDR2 YNNKEL (reference sequence). The V gene end was trimmed by 0 bases and the J gene end by 5 bases; junction bases not matched to a gene: 1. The CDR3 totals 14 residues. The CDR3, as DNA: TGTGCCAGCAGCCAAGACAGGGGGCGAGATACGCAGTATTTT. It codes for CASSQDRGRDTQYF.

This clonotype was counted many times. The chain is built from TRBV27 and TRBJ2-1; tentative D call: TRBD2 (7 bases). This CDR3 has 15 amino acids. CDR1 MNHEY and CDR2 SMNVEV come from the germline V gene (reference sequence). Trimming removed 1 base from V and 5 bases from J, with 12 bases in between. The CDR3 loop is CASSLYTGRDNEQFF. CDR3 sequence (DNA): TGTGCCAGCAGTTTATATACAGGGAGGGACAATGAGCAGTTCTTC.

This clonotype was seen ten or more times. V and J are TRBV2 and TRBJ2-5; 7 nucleotides agree with TRBD1. Unmatched junction bases numbered 8, after V lost 7 bases and J lost 0 bases. Germline V gene lookup returns CDR1 SNHLY and CDR2 FYNNEI. CDR3 length: 15 amino acids. CDR3 residues: CASTDRAGYQETQYF. CDR3 DNA sequence: TGTGCCAGCACCGACAGGGCAGGGTACCAAGAGACCCAGTACTTC.